This T cell receptor (beta chain) was recorded in a study of blood T cells in healthy people across ages. Next came a second PCR, run for about 6 to 12 cycles, which used a sample-barcoded 5' primer along with a J-beta primer mix. Using its own MiXCR run on the 5' RACE reads, TCRdb lists one record per CDR3 protein. The sample contains fewer than 600,000 distinct CDR3 sequences, approximately 26% of which appear only once. Germline CDR1 and CDR2: SGHTA and FQGNSA. The CDR3 length is 14 residues. These data also featured in a second study, about T cells of mothers and their children.

The sample taken for sequencing was blood. This receptor was identified in a boy under 10 years old in good health. This chain joins TRBV7-2 and TRBJ2-5; TRBD1 agrees at 12 bases. The end of the DNA fits TRBJ2-1 better, so the J call may be wrong. The CDR3 bases are TGTGCCAGCAGCTCGGGACAGGGGGCTAATGAGCAGTTCTTC. Translation gives CASSSGQGANEQFF.